This passage covers 3 T cell receptor beta chains from one sample sequenced in a study of T cell responses to AZD1222 COVID-19 vaccine. Generated by immunoSEQ multiplex PCR, the TCRdb table keeps only in-frame clones and is missing some. The data show 90,000 to 100,000 clones, 85% to 90% seen once. Sample: peripheral blood, taken 28 days after the second AZD1222 dose. Receptor source: an adult who received the AZD1222 COVID-19 vaccine.

This chain joins TRBV29-1 and TRBJ2-2, with no clear D. Looked up from germline, CDR1 is SQVTM and CDR2 is ANQGSEA. The CDR3 extends over 17 amino acids. The germline V and J ends were trimmed by 3 bases and 7 bases, with 24 bases remaining between them. CDR3 DNA: TGCAGCGTTGAGGGTAAAGGTGGTATTACGGAAAACGGGGAGCTGTTTTTT. This encodes CSVEGKGGITENGELFF.

The gene calls are TRBV5-1 and TRBJ2-3; 9 bases agree with TRBD2. The length of the CDR3 is 14 residues. Germline trimming cut 4 bases from V and 7 bases from J; bases unmatched to any gene: 7. Germline V lookup: CDR1 SGHRS, CDR2 YFSETQ. CDR3 nucleotides: TGCGCCAGCAGCCCCCGGACTAGCGTAAATACGCAGTATTTT. Its protein product is CASSPRTSVNTQYF. The entire variable domain, with the rest obtained from reference TRBV5-1 and TRBJ2-3, is as follows: KAGVTQTPRYLIKTRGQQVTLSCSPISGHRSVSWYQQTPGQGLQFLFEYFSETQRNKGNFPGRFSGRQFSNSRSEMNVSTLELGDSALYLCASSPRTSVNTQYFGPGTRLTVL.

This clone was counted only a few times. This likely stems from a read error, as it lies one base from a far larger clone. The V and J genes are TRBV27 and TRBJ2-7; TRBD1 aligns across 7 bases. Germline values: CDR1 MNHEY, CDR2 SMNVEV (reference sequence). This CDR3 contains 13 residues. The DNA for the CDR3 is TGTCCCAGCACACGACAGGGATCGGGGGAGCAGTACTTC. It yields the protein CPSTRQGSGEQYF.